One and the same sample provided the 25 T cell receptor beta chains below, sequenced in a study of blood T cell repertoires in COVID-19. Only in-frame clones appear in the TCRdb table, and some are missing; sequencing was by immunoSEQ multiplex PCR. The sample has 200,000 to 250,000 clones, roughly 80% seen once. Material: PBMCs or T cells enriched from blood (not recorded which). These TCRs come from a woman between 35 and 50 years old who had been exposed to COVID-19.

The chain links TRBV6-5 to TRBJ1-2; 8 nucleotides align to TRBD1. V was pared by 0 bases and J by 6 bases, with 6 bases of the junction left unmatched. CDR1 is MNHEY, CDR2 SVGAGI, per germline. The CDR3 extends over 15 amino acids. The CDR3 DNA follows: TGTGCCAGCAGTTACTCGACCAGGGGGCAGGATGGCTACACCTTC. This codes for CASSYSTRGQDGYTF.

Ten or more counts support this clone. This chain connects TRBV7-9 to TRBJ1-1, with D unclear. CDR1 and CDR2 (germline): SEHNR, FQNEAQ (reference sequence). This CDR3 has 11 residues. With 2 bases removed from V and 9 bases from J, the gap between germline ends came to 7 bases. In DNA, the CDR3 is TGTGCCAGCAGCTTACTACCCAAAGCTTTCTTT. This gives the protein CASSLLPKAFF. Together with reference TRBV7-9 and TRBJ1-1, the CDR3 gives the full variable domain: DTGVSQNPRHKITKRGQNVTFRCDPISEHNRLYWYRQTLGQGPEFLTYFQNEAQLEKSRLLSDRFSAERPKGSFSTLEIQRTEQGDSAMYLCASSLLPKAFFGQGTRLTVV.

CDR3 amino acids: CASSLTGLAGLARDTQYF. The CDR3 DNA reads as TGTGCCAGCAGCCTTACCGGACTAGCGGGACTCGCTAGGGATACGCAGTATTTT. V usage is TRBV7-2 and J usage is TRBJ2-3; 12 bases map to TRBD2. The junction had 15 bases not matched to a gene; V was cut back by 5 bases and J by 6 bases. Per the germline V gene, CDR1 is SGHTA and CDR2 is FQGNSA. The CDR3 extends over 18 amino acids.

The chain is built from TRBV9 and TRBJ1-3; 9 bases are a match to TRBD1. Per germline, CDR1 SGDLS and CDR2 YYNGEE. Trimming removed 2 bases from V and 0 bases from J; junction bases left unmatched: 0. The CDR3 loop spans 15 amino acids. DNA of the CDR3: TGTGCCAGCAGCGTGACAGGGGGCTCTGGAAACACCATATATTTT. The encoded protein is CASSVTGGSGNTIYF.

The chain recombines TRBV30 with TRBJ1-1; TRBD1 is a possible D gene (6 bases). Trimming pared 5 bases from V and 0 bases from J, leaving 13 bases between. Germline CDR1 reads GTSNPN; CDR2 reads SVGIG (reference sequence). The CDR3 is 14 amino acids. CDR3 residues: CAWAQGLVNTEAFF. DNA of the CDR3: TGTGCCTGGGCACAGGGCCTGGTGAACACTGAAGCTTTCTTT.

This chain links TRBV5-3 with TRBJ1-1, with D hard to call. TRBV5-3 is treated as an ORF (open reading frame) with a function not yet certain. This CDR3 is 12 amino acids long. V was cut by 6 bases and J by 4 bases, with 10 bases left in between. The CDR3 here is CARTSRGTEAFF. As DNA, the CDR3 is TGTGCCAGAACTTCCCGGGGCACTGAAGCTTTCTTT.

J is TRBJ1-2 and V is TRBV28; D not resolved. CDR1 MDHEN and CDR2 SYDVKM come from the germline V gene. Trimming removed 3 bases from V and 0 bases from J, with 8 bases in between. This CDR3 contains 14 residues. This CDR3 is CASSFTATNYGYTF. The CDR3 bases are TGTGCCAGCAGTTTTACAGCAACTAACTATGGCTACACCTTC.

The V and J genes are TRBV6-5 and TRBJ2-2, with 11 bases lining up with TRBD2. The length of the CDR3 is 16 residues. Per the germline V gene, CDR1 is MNHEY and CDR2 is SVGAGI. V dropped 0 bases and J dropped 5; count of bases not matched to a gene: 2. CDR3 protein: CASSYSGLAVTGELFF. The CDR3 DNA sequence: TGTGCCAGCAGTTACTCGGGACTAGCGGTTACCGGGGAGCTGTTTTTT.

This clone was detected ten times or more. This same CDR3 is encoded by further DNA sequences in the sample. The genes are TRBV7-3 and TRBJ2-1; tentatively, D is TRBD1 (5 bases). Germline-derived CDR1 and CDR2 are SGHTA and FQGTGA. This CDR3 region has 14 residues. Between the trimmed V and J ends, which lost 1 base and 7 bases, there was a span of 11 bases. The CDR3 nucleotides read TGTGCCAGCAGCTTAAACAGTAGGGGAAATGAGCAGTTCTTC. Its protein is CASSLNSRGNEQFF.

The rearrangement joins TRBV5-1 to TRBJ1-2; a weak D match, TRBD1 (6 bases). The length of the CDR3 is 14 residues. The V and J ends lost 4 bases and 1 base respectively, with 11 bases between them. CDR1 and CDR2 from the germline V gene are SGHRS and YFSETQ. The CDR3 loop is CASSAGADNYGYTF. The CDR3 nucleotides are TGCGCCAGCAGCGCGGGGGCTGATAACTATGGCTACACCTTC.

The chain is built from TRBV6-5 and TRBJ1-1, with 7 bases identical to TRBD1. Germline V gene lookup returns CDR1 MNHEY and CDR2 SVGAGI. This CDR3 has 12 amino acids. The V segment lost 4 bases and the J segment 10 bases; nucleotides outside the gene matches: 6. The CDR3 is CASSSTYRGAFF. Here the CDR3 DNA reads TGTGCCAGCAGTTCGACCTACAGGGGAGCTTTCTTT.

V usage is TRBV11-1 and J usage is TRBJ1-4, with TRBD1 matching 8 bases. Trimming removed 5 bases from V and 4 bases from J; junction bases left unmatched: 6. Looked up from germline, CDR1 is SGHAT and CDR2 is FQDESV (reference sequence). The CDR3 runs 15 residues. CDR3 DNA sequence: TGTGCCAGCAGCCCTAGACAGGGGAGTAATGAAAAACTGTTTTTT. Translating it yields CASSPRQGSNEKLFF. The whole variable domain, remainder taken from reference TRBV11-1 and TRBJ1-4, is EAEVAQSPRYKITEKSQAVAFWCDPISGHATLYWYRQILGQGPELLVQFQDESVVDDSQLPKDRFSAERLKGVDSTLKIQPAELGDSAMYLCASSPRQGSNEKLFFGSGTQLSVL.

This sequence joins TRBV28 and TRBJ1-1, with 10 positions matching TRBD1. V trimming: 8 bases; J trimming: 8 bases; junction bases outside the gene matches: 20. The V gene's germline CDR1 is MDHEN and CDR2 SYDVKM. The CDR3 spans 17 residues. CDR3 DNA sequence: TGTGCCAGCTACGGAAGACAGGGGGCGTCCTATGGCCTAGAAGCTTTCTTT. This translates into CASYGRQGASYGLEAFF. The variable domain in full, completed from reference TRBV28 and TRBJ1-1, reads DVKVTQSSRYLVKRTGEKVFLECVQDMDHENMFWYRQDPGLGLRLIYFSYDVKMKEKGDIPEGYSVSREKKERFSLILESASTNQTSMYLCASYGRQGASYGLEAFFGQGTRLTVV.

The J gene is TRBJ1-4, the V gene TRBV5-8; D is ambiguous. V was clipped by 0 bases and J by 7 bases, with 13 bases between them. Germline CDR1 reads SGHTS; CDR2 reads YDEGEE. The CDR3 spans 15 residues. The CDR3 sequence is CASSLALGRGEKLFF. The CDR3, as DNA: TGTGCCAGCAGCTTGGCCCTGGGGAGAGGTGAAAAACTGTTTTTT.

In nucleotides, the CDR3 is TGTGCCAGCAGCCTCAGGGGGAAAAAAGCTTTCTTT. This sequence encodes CASSLRGKKAFF. The V gene is TRBV13, the J gene TRBJ1-1; 7 nucleotides line up with TRBD1. With V trimmed by 5 bases and J by 9 bases, 6 bases remained unmatched. CDR3 length equals 12 residues. Germline values: CDR1 PRHDT, CDR2 FYEKMQ (reference sequence).

This rearrangement joins TRBV21-1 to TRBJ2-3; TRBD1 was called by the table and not checked on the DNA. TRBV21-1 is given as a pseudogene. The CDR3 has 15 residues. The CDR3 coding sequence is TGTGCCAGCTGTACGCCGGGGACAGTCACAGATACGCAGTATTTT. It codes for CASCTPGTVTDTQYF.

V and J are TRBV7-2 and TRBJ2-2; D is undetermined. The germline gives CDR1 SGHTA, CDR2 FQGNSA. The V gene lost 2 bases and the J gene lost 2 bases, with 9 bases spanning the gap. The CDR3 runs to 15 residues. The CDR3 is CASSLRLGNTGELFF. CDR3 bases: TGTGCCAGCAGCTTACGTCTGGGCAACACCGGGGAGCTGTTTTTT.

This rearrangement joins TRBV18 to TRBJ2-1; 7 bases line up with TRBD2. This CDR3 spans 15 amino acids. With 3 bases clipped from V and 0 bases from J, the junction kept 2 bases outside the gene matches. From germline, CDR1 is KGHSH and CDR2 LQKENI. CDR3 nucleotide sequence: TGTGCCAGCTCACCCCGGACTAGCTCCTACAATGAGCAGTTCTTC. Translated: CASSPRTSSYNEQFF. The entire variable domain, with the rest obtained from reference TRBV18 and TRBJ2-1, is as follows: NAGVMQNPRHLVRRRGQEARLRCSPMKGHSHVYWYRQLPEEGLKFMVYLQKENIIDESGMPKERFSAEFPKEGPSILRIQQVVRGDSAAYFCASSPRTSSYNEQFFGPGTRLTVL.

This chain joins TRBV6-5 and TRBJ2-1, with 8 bases identical to TRBD1. The V segment lost 6 bases and the J segment 8 bases; nucleotides outside the gene matches: 9. The germline CDR1 and CDR2 sequences are MNHEY and SVGAGI. This CDR3 is 14 amino acids long. CDR3: CASSPGQGKYEQFF. The CDR3, as DNA: TGTGCCAGCAGCCCCGGACAGGGAAAGTATGAGCAGTTCTTC.

In regard to this clone: Other DNA sequences in the same sample also yield this CDR3. The chain employs TRBV28 and TRBJ2-7; the D is unclear. The germline V and J ends were trimmed by 4 bases and 3 bases, with 4 bases remaining between them. This CDR3 contains 11 residues. In germline, CDR1 is MDHEN, CDR2 SYDVKM. Here the CDR3 DNA reads TGTGCCAGCAGTTCAAACTACGAGCAGTACTTC. It is translated as CASSSNYEQYF.

This rearrangement joins TRBV7-2 to TRBJ1-5, with TRBD1 identical over 8 bases. Germline CDR1 and CDR2: SGHTA and FQGNSA. Trimming cost V 6 bases and J 3 bases; bases outside gene matches: 7. The CDR3 has 15 residues. The CDR3 region is CASSPGQGTNQPQHF. The DNA of the CDR3 is TGTGCCAGCAGTCCCGGACAGGGTACCAATCAGCCCCAGCATTTT.

The gene calls are TRBV27 and TRBJ1-1; 8 bases are a match to TRBD1. Trimming cost V 4 bases and J 1 base; bases outside gene matches: 5. The CDR3 runs to 15 residues. Germline values: CDR1 MNHEY, CDR2 SMNVEV (reference sequence). The CDR3 is CASSSSTGANTEAFF. Here the CDR3 DNA reads TGTGCCAGCAGTTCCTCGACAGGGGCGAACACTGAAGCTTTCTTT.

The V and J genes are TRBV29-1 and TRBJ1-1; 10 nucleotides agree with TRBD1. The CDR3 covers 13 residues. Germline V CDR1 and CDR2: SQVTM, ANQGSEA. J gave up 6 bases and V 6 bases, and 7 bases lay outside the gene matches. The CDR3 region is CSVPGQGWSEAFF. The CDR3 DNA reads as TGCAGCGTCCCGGGACAGGGGTGGTCTGAAGCTTTCTTT.

This clone was seen more than once but under ten times. The CDR3 bases are TGTGCCCCCCGTGTCGTGGACAGGGGTGAACTGATCGGAAAACTGTTTTTT. It yields the protein CAPRVVDRGELIGKLFF. The chain has TRBV2 and TRBJ1-4; 9 bases match TRBD1. V trimming: 11 bases; J trimming: 10 bases; junction bases outside the gene matches: 23. The germline gives CDR1 SNHLY, CDR2 FYNNEI. The CDR3 is made up of 17 amino acids.

The chain recombines TRBV7-3 with TRBJ2-1; a weak D match, TRBD2 (7 bases). V shed 3 bases and J shed 5 bases, with 8 bases lying between them. Germline CDR1 and CDR2: SGHTA and FQGTGA. This CDR3 is built from 13 residues. The CDR3 DNA follows: TGTGCCAGCAGCTTCGGGGGGCACAATGAGCAGTTCTTC. The encoded protein is CASSFGGHNEQFF.